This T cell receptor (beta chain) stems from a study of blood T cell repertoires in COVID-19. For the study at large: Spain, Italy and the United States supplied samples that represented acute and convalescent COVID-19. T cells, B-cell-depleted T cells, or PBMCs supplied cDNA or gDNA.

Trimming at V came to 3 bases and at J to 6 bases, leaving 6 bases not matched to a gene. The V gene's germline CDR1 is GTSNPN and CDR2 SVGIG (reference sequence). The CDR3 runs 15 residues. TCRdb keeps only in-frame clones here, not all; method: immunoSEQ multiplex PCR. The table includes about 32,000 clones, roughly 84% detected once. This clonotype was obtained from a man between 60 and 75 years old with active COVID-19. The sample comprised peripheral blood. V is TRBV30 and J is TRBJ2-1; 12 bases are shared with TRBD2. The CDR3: CAWRPGLAGLNEQFF. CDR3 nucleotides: TGTGCCTGGAGGCCGGGACTAGCGGGCCTCAATGAGCAGTTCTTC.